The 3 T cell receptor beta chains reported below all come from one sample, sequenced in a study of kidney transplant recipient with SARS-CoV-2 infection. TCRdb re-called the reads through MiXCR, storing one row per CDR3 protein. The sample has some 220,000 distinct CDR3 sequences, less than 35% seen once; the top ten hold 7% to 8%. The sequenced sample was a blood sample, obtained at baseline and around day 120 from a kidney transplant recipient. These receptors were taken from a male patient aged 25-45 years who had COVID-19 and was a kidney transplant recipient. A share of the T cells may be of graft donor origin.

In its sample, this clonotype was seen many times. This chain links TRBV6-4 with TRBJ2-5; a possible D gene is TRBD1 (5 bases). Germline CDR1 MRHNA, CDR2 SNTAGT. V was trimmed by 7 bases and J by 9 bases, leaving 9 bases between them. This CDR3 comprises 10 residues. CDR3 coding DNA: TGTGCCAGCACCATAGGGGCCCAGTACTTC. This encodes CASTIGAQYF.

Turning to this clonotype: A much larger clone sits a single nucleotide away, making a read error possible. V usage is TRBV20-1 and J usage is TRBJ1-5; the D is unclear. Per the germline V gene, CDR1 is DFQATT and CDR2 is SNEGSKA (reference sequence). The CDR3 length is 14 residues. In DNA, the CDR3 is TGCAGTGCTCTATCTCCCCTCGGCAATCGGCCCCAGCATTTT. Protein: CSALSPLGNRPQHF.

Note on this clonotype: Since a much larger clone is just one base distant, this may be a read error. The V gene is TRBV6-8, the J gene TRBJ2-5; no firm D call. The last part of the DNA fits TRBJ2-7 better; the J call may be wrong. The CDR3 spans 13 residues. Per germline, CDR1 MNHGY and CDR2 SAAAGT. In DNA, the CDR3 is TGTGTCAGCAGTTTCACGGCCACCTACGAGCAGTACTTC. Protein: CVSSFTATYEQYF.